This T cell receptor (beta chain) was observed in a study of blood T cell repertoires in COVID-19. Methods used by the authors: Cell counts per sample came from amplifying reference gene primers. Some clones are missing from TCRdb's copy, which holds only in-frame ones; the method was immunoSEQ multiplex PCR. The V and J calls and clone size were taken over from that table, and D and trimming were inferred from the DNA. This table has a few hundred thousand clones, about 86% appearing once. Patients at the Seattle site were enrolled during active infection and followed longitudinally. The TCR comes from an older person with COVID-19, enrolled during active disease. The sequencing input was peripheral blood.

The CDR3 region is CASSSPSGGAETQYF. In DNA, the CDR3 is TGTGCCAGCAGTTCCCCTAGCGGGGGGGCCGAGACCCAGTACTTC. V and J are TRBV28 and TRBJ2-5, with 12 bases lining up with TRBD2. Trimming cost V 4 bases and J 5 bases; bases outside gene matches: 5. This CDR3 has 15 amino acids. From germline, CDR1 is MDHEN and CDR2 SYDVKM.